The 19 T cell receptor beta chains reported below all come from one sample, sequenced in a study of T-cell reconstitution after alpha-beta-depleted transplantation in children. Unique molecular identifiers were used to barcode this TCRbeta library. TCRdb re-called the PCR reads with MiXCR, one entry per CDR3 protein. This table has nearly 550,000 distinct CDR3 sequences, approximately 20% appearing once. The sequenced sample was PBMCs from the stem cell graft donor, obtained from the stem cell graft. The origin of the receptors is a human donor who donated a stem cell graft to a child with acute lymphoblastic leukemia.

This clonotype was seen a handful of times. The chain couples TRBV12-3 or TRBV12-4 to TRBJ2-1, with D unclear. The CDR3 covers 13 residues. V lost 4 bases and J lost 4, with 8 bases in between. The CDR3 here is CASSSLGYNEQFF. In DNA form, the CDR3 reads TGTGCCAGCAGTTCCCTAGGATACAATGAGCAGTTCTTC.

This clonotype has a handful of counts. The chain is built from TRBV20-1 and TRBJ1-6; perhaps TRBD1 as D (6 bases). Trimming took 0 bases from V and 10 from J, leaving 13 bases between them. This CDR3 comprises 14 residues. Germline CDR1 DFQATT, CDR2 SNEGSKA (reference sequence). The CDR3 DNA sequence: TGCAGTGCTAGAGATACAGGGTCAGGATCACCCCTCCACTTT. Translated: CSARDTGSGSPLHF.

This clonotype appeared a few times. The V gene is TRBV5-1, the J gene TRBJ2-5; D possibly corresponds to TRBD1 (5 bases). V lost 7 bases to trimming and J lost 2 bases, with 12 bases between them. The CDR3 totals 13 residues. Germline assignment: CDR1 SGHRS and CDR2 YFSETQ. DNA for the CDR3: TGCGCCAGCCATTTGACAGATCAAGAGACCCAGTACTTC. Its translation is CASHLTDQETQYF. Full variable domain (rest looked up from reference TRBV5-1 and TRBJ2-5): KAGVTQTPRYLIKTRGQQVTLSCSPISGHRSVSWYQQTPGQGLQFLFEYFSETQRNKGNFPGRFSGRQFSNSRSEMNVSTLELGDSALYLCASHLTDQETQYFGPGTRLLVL.

This clonotype was picked up a small number of times. The rearrangement joins TRBV12-3 or TRBV12-4 to TRBJ2-2; TRBD1 or TRBD2 may be the D gene (5 bases each). The CDR3 contains 15 residues. V lost 6 bases and J 0 bases, leaving 11 bases between the germline ends. CDR3 sequence: CASRTGGTNTGELFF. Here the CDR3 DNA reads TGTGCCAGCAGGACTGGGGGAACGAACACCGGGGAGCTGTTTTTT.

V gene TRBV29-1 combines with J gene TRBJ2-3; possibly TRBD1 or TRBD2 for D (5 bases each). Looked up from germline, CDR1 is SQVTM and CDR2 is ANQGSEA. The length of the CDR3 is 16 residues. V was trimmed by 6 bases and J by 6 bases, leaving 25 bases between them. As DNA, the CDR3 is TGCAGCGTGACACCCCTTCCGGACACTAGAGTGGATACGCAGTATTTT. Translating it yields CSVTPLPDTRVDTQYF.

There are a few counts of this clonotype. The CDR3 DNA follows: TGTGCCATCAGAGGGACTAGCGGCTACGAGCAGTACTTC. It translates to CAIRGTSGYEQYF. The chain is built from TRBV10-3 and TRBJ2-7, with 11 bases aligning to TRBD2. CDR1 and CDR2 from the germline V gene are ENHRY and SYGVKD. The trim removed 6 bases at V and 3 bases at J, leaving 1 base unmatched. The CDR3 totals 13 residues.

This clonotype was detected only a few times. This chain uses TRBV19 with TRBJ1-1, with D perhaps matching TRBD1 (5 bases). The CDR3 has 13 residues. CDR1 and CDR2 (germline): LNHDA, SQIVND (reference sequence). The V end lost 3 bases, the J end lost 6 bases, and 11 bases lay between the germline ends. As DNA, the CDR3 is TGTGCCAGTAGTATTCGTGACAGCCCTGAAGCTTTCTTT. It codes for CASSIRDSPEAFF.

The rearrangement links TRBV6-1 to TRBJ1-1; D gene unclear. This CDR3 region has 11 residues. Germline-derived CDR1 and CDR2 are MNHNS and SASEGT. V shed 7 bases and J shed 7 bases, with 10 bases lying between them. The CDR3 nucleotides read TGTGCCAGCAACCGGGGAAGTGAAGCTTTCTTT. Its protein is CASNRGSEAFF.

The chain couples TRBV20-1 to TRBJ2-7, with D tentatively TRBD1 (6 bases). This CDR3 spans 14 amino acids. Trimming shortened V by 1 base and J by 4 bases, and 14 bases separated the two germline ends. The V gene's germline CDR1 is DFQATT and CDR2 SNEGSKA (reference sequence). The CDR3 DNA is TGCAGTGCTAGAGGTGGAGACAGGTATTACGAGCAGTACTTC. Translated, it gives CSARGGDRYYEQYF.

The J gene is TRBJ2-1, the V gene TRBV9; no reliable D call. Germline CDR1 reads SGDLS; CDR2 reads YYNGEE. The CDR3 runs 13 residues. With 4 bases removed from V and 8 bases from J, the gap between germline ends came to 13 bases. The CDR3 spells CASSPLWGDEQFF. DNA for the CDR3: TGTGCCAGCAGCCCCTTATGGGGTGATGAGCAGTTCTTC.

The chain has TRBV4-1 and TRBJ2-5, with no clear D. The CDR3 runs to 13 residues. CDR1 MGHRA and CDR2 YSYEKL come from the germline V gene. The V and J ends lost 5 bases and 0 bases respectively, with 7 bases between them. Written as DNA, the CDR3 is TGCGCCAGCAGCGAGACTCACCAAGAGACCCAGTACTTC. It yields the protein CASSETHQETQYF.

The chain is built from TRBV11-2 and TRBJ1-2; no clear D gene. V gave up 5 bases and J gave up 4 bases, with 20 bases separating them. The CDR3 length is 16 residues. From germline, CDR1 is SGHAT and CDR2 FQNNGV. This chain's CDR3 is CASSTTGPHPLYGYTF. The CDR3 coding sequence is TGTGCCAGCAGCACAACCGGGCCTCACCCCCTCTATGGCTACACCTTC.

The chain is built from TRBV24-1 and TRBJ2-1; 12 bases line up with TRBD2. CDR3 length: 18 residues. V was pared by 4 bases and J by 4 bases, with 10 bases of the junction left unmatched. Per germline, CDR1 KGHDR and CDR2 SFDVKD. CDR3 DNA sequence: TGTGCCACCAGTGACCCTGCTAGCGGGAGGGCCGCTTACAATGAGCAGTTCTTC. It specifies CATSDPASGRAAYNEQFF.

The chain couples TRBV20-1 to TRBJ1-1; D gene unclear. The V and J ends lost 0 bases and 1 base respectively, with 15 bases between them. Per germline, CDR1 DFQATT and CDR2 SNEGSKA (reference sequence). This CDR3 has 16 amino acids. Here the CDR3 reads CSARDLYQPRNTEAFF. In DNA form, the CDR3 reads TGCAGTGCTAGAGATCTCTACCAGCCACGGAACACTGAAGCTTTCTTT.

Remarks on this clonotype: A junction end diverges from the germline sequence, so it may reflect a read error. The rearrangement links TRBV20-1 to TRBJ2-5, with TRBD1 matching 7 bases. CDR3 length: 16 amino acids. CDR1 and CDR2 from the germline V gene are DFQATT and SNEGSKA (reference sequence). DNA for the CDR3: TGCAGTGCTAGAGATCCGGGACAGCCAAAACAAGAGACCCATTACTTC. Amino acid sequence: CSARDPGQPKQETHYF.

This chain connects TRBV6-1 to TRBJ1-2, with no clear D. CDR1 and CDR2 from the germline V gene are MNHNS and SASEGT. The CDR3 runs 14 residues. The ends were cut back, 6 bases at V and 2 bases at J, with 13 bases in the middle. CDR3 nucleotide sequence: TGTGCCAGCAGATGGGAGGGTACGAACTATGGCTACACCTTC. Its protein is CASRWEGTNYGYTF.

This clonotype was picked up a small number of times. V gene TRBV2 combines with J gene TRBJ2-3, with D perhaps given as TRBD1 or TRBD2 (5 bases each). Trimming took 0 bases from V and 2 from J, leaving 9 bases between them. CDR1 SNHLY and CDR2 FYNNEI come from the germline V gene. The CDR3 extends over 15 amino acids. The CDR3 reads CASSEAWDPTDTQYF. CDR3 nucleotide sequence: TGTGCCAGCAGTGAAGCGTGGGACCCCACAGATACGCAGTATTTT. Variable domain in full (rest from reference TRBV2 and TRBJ2-3): EPEVTQTPSHQVTQMGQEVILRCVPISNHLYFYWYRQILGQKVEFLVSFYNNEISEKSEIFDDQFSVERPDGSNFTLKIRSTKLEDSAMYFCASSEAWDPTDTQYFGPGTRLTVL.

This chain uses TRBV12-3 or TRBV12-4 with TRBJ1-1; D is ambiguous. V was clipped by 3 bases and J by 3 bases, with 11 bases between them. This CDR3 is built from 14 residues. Here the CDR3 reads CASSFRSGDTEAFF. For the CDR3, the DNA is TGTGCCAGCAGTTTTCGTAGTGGGGACACTGAAGCTTTCTTT.

CDR3 DNA sequence: TGTGCCAGCAGTATTGCCGAAAACACCGGGGAGCTGTTTTTT. Translation gives CASSIAENTGELFF. V gene TRBV12-3 or TRBV12-4 combines with J gene TRBJ2-2; no reliable D call. The ends were cut back, 5 bases at V and 2 bases at J, with 9 bases in the middle. The CDR3 is 14 amino acids.